This T cell receptor beta chain was sequenced for a study of PD-L1 blockade in urothelial cancer. Study-level information: About 85% of the roughly 29 patients were men who had bladder-origin urothelial cancer.

The assay was immunoSEQ multiplex PCR, and TCRdb's table has in-frame clones only and misses some. Of some 60,000 clones listed, 86% were seen once; the top ten hold roughly 2.9%. Trimming took 4 bases from V and 5 from J; bases not matched to a gene: 3. Germline-derived CDR1 and CDR2 are PRHDT and FYEKMQ (reference sequence). The CDR3 is made up of 14 amino acids. V is TRBV13 and J is TRBJ2-3; TRBD2 aligns across 10 bases. The source is a man in his forties or fifties with urothelial cancer. The input for sequencing was PBMCs, taken around atezolizumab (anti-PD-L1) treatment. CDR3 region: CASSSAGGVDTQYF. The CDR3 region has the DNA TGTGCCAGCAGCTCAGCGGGGGGGGTAGATACGCAGTATTTT.